This T cell receptor (beta chain) appears in the sequencing data of a study of blood T cells in healthy people across ages. PCR was performed a second time for about 7 to 12 cycles using a sample-barcoded 5' primer and a J-beta primer mix. Each cDNA molecule was tagged by a template-switch adaptor that had 12 random nucleotides. TCRdb reprocessed the 5' RACE reads with MiXCR, giving one entry per CDR3 protein. Among about 2 million distinct CDR3 sequences listed, around 50% were seen once. This clonotype has a handful of counts. This CDR3 has 14 amino acids. The V end lost 1 base, the J end lost 5 bases, and 10 bases lay between the germline ends. CDR1 and CDR2 from the germline V gene are SGHRS and YFSETQ.

The V call is TRBV5-1, the J call TRBJ2-1; a possible D gene is TRBD2 (5 bases). This TCR was sampled from a middle-aged woman in good health. The sample comprised blood. Written as DNA, the CDR3 is TGCGCCAGCAGCTTGCAAACTAGGGACAATGAGCAGTTCTTC. Translating gives CASSLQTRDNEQFF.